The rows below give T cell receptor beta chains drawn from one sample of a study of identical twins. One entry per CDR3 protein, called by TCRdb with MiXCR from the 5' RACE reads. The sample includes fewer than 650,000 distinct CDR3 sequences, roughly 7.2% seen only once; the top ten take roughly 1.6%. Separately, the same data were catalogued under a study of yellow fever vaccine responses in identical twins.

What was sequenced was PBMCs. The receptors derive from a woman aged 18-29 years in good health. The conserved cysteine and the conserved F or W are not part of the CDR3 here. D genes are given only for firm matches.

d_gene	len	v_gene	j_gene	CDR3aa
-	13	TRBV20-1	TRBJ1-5	SARDLKAGAQPQH
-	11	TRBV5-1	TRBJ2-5	ASSDGDQETQY
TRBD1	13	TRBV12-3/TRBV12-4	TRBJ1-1	ASSYRTGRNTEAF
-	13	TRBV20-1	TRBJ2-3	SARDSREPTDTQY
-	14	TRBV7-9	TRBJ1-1	ASSAVLSGFDTEAF
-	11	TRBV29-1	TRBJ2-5	SVEVPIQETQY
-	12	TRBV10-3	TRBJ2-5	AISEYQPQETQY
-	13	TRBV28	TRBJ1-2	ASSFEGERLYGYT
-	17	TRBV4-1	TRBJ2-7	ASSQGNDVGGLGRDEQY
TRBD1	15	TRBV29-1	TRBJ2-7	SVGGDHGSRTGDEQY
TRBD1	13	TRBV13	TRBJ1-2	ASSPNPGQNYGYT
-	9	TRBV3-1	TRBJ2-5	ASTSRETQY
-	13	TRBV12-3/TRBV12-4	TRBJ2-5	ASSLRGPLRETQY
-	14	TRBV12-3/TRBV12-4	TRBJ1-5	ASSPRVGGADQPQH
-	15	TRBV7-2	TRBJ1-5	ASSRRRDNPLDQPQH
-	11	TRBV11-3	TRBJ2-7	APKGGGLYEQY
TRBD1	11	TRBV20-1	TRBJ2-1	SAWTGRLHEQF
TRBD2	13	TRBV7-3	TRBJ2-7	ASSEGLAGAYEQY
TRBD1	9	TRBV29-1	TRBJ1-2	SCLGGQGYT
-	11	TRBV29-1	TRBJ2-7	SVETTGLNEQY
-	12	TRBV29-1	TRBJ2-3	SVVAAKDPDTQY
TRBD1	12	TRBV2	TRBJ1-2	ASGVRTGGDGYT